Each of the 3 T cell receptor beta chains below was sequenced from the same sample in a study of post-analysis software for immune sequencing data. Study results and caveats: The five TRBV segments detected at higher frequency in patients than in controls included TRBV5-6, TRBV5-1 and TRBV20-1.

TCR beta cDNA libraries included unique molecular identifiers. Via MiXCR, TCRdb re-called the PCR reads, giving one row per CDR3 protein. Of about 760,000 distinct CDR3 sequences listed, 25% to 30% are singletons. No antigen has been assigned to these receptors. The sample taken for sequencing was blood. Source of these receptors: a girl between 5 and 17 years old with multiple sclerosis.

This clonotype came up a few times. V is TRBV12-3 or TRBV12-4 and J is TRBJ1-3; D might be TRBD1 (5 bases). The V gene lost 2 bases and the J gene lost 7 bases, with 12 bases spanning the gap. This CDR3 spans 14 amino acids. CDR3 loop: CASSLLQGRNTIYF. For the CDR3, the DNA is TGTGCCAGCAGTTTACTGCAGGGACGGAACACCATATATTTT.

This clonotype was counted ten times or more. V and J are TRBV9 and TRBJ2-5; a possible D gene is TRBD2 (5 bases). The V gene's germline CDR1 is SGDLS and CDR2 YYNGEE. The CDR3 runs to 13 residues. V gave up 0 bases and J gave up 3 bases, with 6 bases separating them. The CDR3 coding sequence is TGTGCCAGCAGCGTAGCCGGGGAAGAGACCCAGTACTTC. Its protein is CASSVAGEETQYF.

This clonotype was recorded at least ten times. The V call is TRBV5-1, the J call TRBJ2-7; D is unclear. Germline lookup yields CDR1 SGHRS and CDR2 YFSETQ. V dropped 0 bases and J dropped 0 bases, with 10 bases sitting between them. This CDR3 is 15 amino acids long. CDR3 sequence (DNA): TGCGCCAGCAGCTTGGGACGGATCAGCTCCTACGAGCAGTACTTC. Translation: CASSLGRISSYEQYF.